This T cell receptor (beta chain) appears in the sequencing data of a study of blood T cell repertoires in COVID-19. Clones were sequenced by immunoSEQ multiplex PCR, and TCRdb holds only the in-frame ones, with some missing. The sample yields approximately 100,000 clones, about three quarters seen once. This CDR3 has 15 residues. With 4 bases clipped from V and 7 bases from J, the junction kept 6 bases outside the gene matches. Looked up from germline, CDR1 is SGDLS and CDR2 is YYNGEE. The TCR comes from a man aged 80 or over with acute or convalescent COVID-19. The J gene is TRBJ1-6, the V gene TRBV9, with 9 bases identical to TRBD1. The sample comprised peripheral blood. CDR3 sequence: CASSLGTGSNSPLHF. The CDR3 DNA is TGTGCCAGCAGCCTCGGGACAGGGTCGAATTCACCCCTCCACTTT.